This record looks at one TCR beta chain sequence and its context. This sample was taken from a study of Ad26.COV2.S vaccination and SARS-CoV-2 variants. The data were produced by immunoSEQ multiplex PCR, yet TCRdb's version contains in-frame clones alone and is incomplete. This sample has roughly 510,000 clones, with 87% found just once. The treatment is: around 19 received Ad26.COV2.S at low or high dose, single or two shots; 5 received placebo; per-sample allocation not given. Specimen acquisition occurred on day 63 following the initial vaccine or placebo injection. This material consisted of peripheral blood, taken in a trial of Ad26.COV2.S vaccine versus placebo. This clonotype originated in a person aged 18-65 years who received the Ad26.COV2.S COVID-19 vaccine or a placebo.

The CDR3 protein is CSVEGVLAGGPRTDTQYF. For the CDR3, the DNA is TGCAGCGTTGAAGGGGTCCTAGCGGGAGGGCCCCGCACAGATACGCAGTATTTT. V usage is TRBV29-1 and J usage is TRBJ2-3, with 12 nucleotides matching TRBD2. The V gene end was trimmed by 1 base and the J gene end by 1 base; junction bases not matched to a gene: 9. This CDR3 is built from 18 residues. The germline gives CDR1 SQVTM, CDR2 ANQGSEA.